This record looks at one T cell receptor beta chain sequence and its context. Its antigen remains unknown. The V end was cut by 4 bases, the J end by 10 bases, with 8 bases between. CDR1 and CDR2 from the germline V gene are LGHDT and YNNKEL (reference sequence). This CDR3 has 11 amino acids. This record belongs to a study of T cell responses to AZD1222 COVID-19 vaccine. Study results and caveats: Across spike, vaccine-associated CD4 TCRs were found, dominant at 160-218 and 743-854. Clonal diversity was possibly underestimated; the donors were predominantly white British and more often female. Breadth and depth of Spike-specific TCRs rose after two AZD1222 doses.

Libraries were prepared by immunoSEQ multiplex PCR; TCRdb keeps only in-frame clonotypes and omits some of them. The sample has roughly 70,000 clones, roughly 80% seen once. This TCR came from an adult in good health. This chain links TRBV3-1 (or the pseudogene TRBV3-2) with TRBJ2-1, with D perhaps assigned TRBD1 or TRBD2 (5 bases each). The source material was peripheral blood, sampled on day 0 of AZD1222 vaccination. In nucleotides, the CDR3 is TGTGCCAGCAGCCTGGGACGCGAGCAGTTCTTC. It yields the protein CASSLGREQFF.